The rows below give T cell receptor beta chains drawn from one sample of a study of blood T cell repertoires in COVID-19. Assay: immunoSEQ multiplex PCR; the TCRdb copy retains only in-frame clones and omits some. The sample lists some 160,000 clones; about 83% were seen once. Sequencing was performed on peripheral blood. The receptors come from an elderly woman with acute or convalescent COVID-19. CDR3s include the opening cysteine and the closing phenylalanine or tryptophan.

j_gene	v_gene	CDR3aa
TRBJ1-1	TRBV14	CASSRRVGTEAFF
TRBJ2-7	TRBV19	CASSIATSVYEQYF
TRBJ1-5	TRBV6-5	CASSSRPDQPQHF
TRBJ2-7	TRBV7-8	CASSRLVTYEQYF
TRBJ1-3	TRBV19	CASSISPRRSGNTIYF
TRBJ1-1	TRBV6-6	CASRRDRVEGTEAFF
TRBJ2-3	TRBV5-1	CASRREGRSTDTQYF
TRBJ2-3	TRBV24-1	CATGKTGVELGSTDTQYF
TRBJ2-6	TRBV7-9	CAIREGSGANVLTF
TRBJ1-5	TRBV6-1	CASRSDRMSNQPQHF
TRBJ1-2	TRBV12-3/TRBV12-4	CASSFGMYGYTF
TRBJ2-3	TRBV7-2	CASLISSTDTQYF
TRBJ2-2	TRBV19	CASSIRTSGNTGELFF
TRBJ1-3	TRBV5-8	CASSFPDRPSGNTIYF
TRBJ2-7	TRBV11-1	CASSRGRFGEQYF
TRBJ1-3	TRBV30	CAWSVRETGSGNTIYF
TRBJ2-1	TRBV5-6	CASSLRIAFGEQFF
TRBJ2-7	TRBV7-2	CASSLAVGTYEQYF
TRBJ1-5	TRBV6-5	CASSRQKGSNQPQHF
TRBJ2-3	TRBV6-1	CASSERGARTGGVADTQYF
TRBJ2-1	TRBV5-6	CASSDTGLNEQFF
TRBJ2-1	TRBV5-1	CASSIATSGGEQFF
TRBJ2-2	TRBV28	CASKDSDTGELFF
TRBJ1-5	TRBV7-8	CASSPGRITQPQHF
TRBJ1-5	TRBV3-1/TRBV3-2	CASSQDRTGVQPQHF
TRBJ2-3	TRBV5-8	CASSLTDTQYF
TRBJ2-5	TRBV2	CASSPGRETQYF
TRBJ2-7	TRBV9	CASSVAQGQDYEQYF
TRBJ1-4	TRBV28	CASRAPSATNEKLFF
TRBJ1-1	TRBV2	CASSARGLTTEAFF
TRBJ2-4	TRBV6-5	CASSYGPGLAKNIQYF
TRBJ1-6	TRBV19	CASSINRGSSYNSPLHF
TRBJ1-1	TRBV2	CAIQGGGSTEAFF
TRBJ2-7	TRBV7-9	CASSSRGNEQYF
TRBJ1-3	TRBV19	CASKGAEGSSGNTIYF
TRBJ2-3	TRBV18	CASSPPGGGTDTQYF
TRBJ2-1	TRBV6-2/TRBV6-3	CASSPRVAGSYNEQFF
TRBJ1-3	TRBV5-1	CASSLEAGNRRIGTIYF
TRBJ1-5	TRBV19	CASSSTGTPNQPQHF
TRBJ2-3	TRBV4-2	CASSQHSGRAGTDTQYF
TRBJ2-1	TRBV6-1	CASSARGGGAKGEQFF
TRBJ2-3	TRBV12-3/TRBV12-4	CASSFEGVDTQYF